Following are 9 T cell receptor beta chains from one sample sequenced in a study of T cells in Graves' hyperthyroidism and ophthalmopathy. TCR beta CDR3 regions were amplified from RNA. The primer set for the first-round RT-PCR of the TCR CDR3 was HTBI. TCRdb passed the multiplex PCR reads through MiXCR, listing each CDR3 protein once. The data contain about 740,000 distinct CDR3 sequences, 11% to 15% of them singletons. Sequenced input: blood. The receptors derive from a woman between 18 and 29 years old with Graves' hyperthyroidism.

This clonotype was counted between two and nine times. This may stem from a read error, because a much larger clone lies one nucleotide away. V is TRBV29-1 and J is TRBJ2-1; D may be TRBD1 (6 bases). The CDR3 is 14 amino acids. Germline CDR1 reads SQVTM; CDR2 reads ANQGSEA. The CDR3 spells CSVVKFQGSNGQFF. Written as DNA, the CDR3 is TGCAGCGTTGTAAAGTTTCAGGGGAGCAATGGGCAGTTCTTC.

This clonotype was detected only a few times. This rearrangement joins TRBV3-1 to TRBJ1-2, with D unclear. The CDR3 totals 13 residues. CDR1 and CDR2 from the germline V gene are LGHDT and YNNKEL (reference sequence). The V and J ends lost 3 bases and 7 bases respectively, with 12 bases between them. CDR3 sequence (DNA): TGTGCCAGCAGCCAGCCGGGAGGCTGTGGCTACACCTTC. Encoded protein: CASSQPGGCGYTF.

V gene TRBV19 combines with J gene TRBJ1-1; no clear D. CDR3 length: 13 amino acids. Per the germline V gene, CDR1 is LNHDA and CDR2 is SQIVND (reference sequence). V gave up 7 bases and J gave up 5 bases, with 14 bases separating them. The CDR3 DNA is TGTGCCAGTATGCGAGATTTGGGGACTGAAGCTTTCTTT. It codes for CASMRDLGTEAFF. Complete variable domain (other parts from reference TRBV19 and TRBJ1-1): DGGITQSPKYLFRKEGQNVTLSCEQNLNHDAMYWYRQDPGQGLRLIYYSQIVNDFQKGDIAEGYSVSREKKESFPLTVTSAQKNPTAFYLCASMRDLGTEAFFGQGTRLTVV.

This clonotype has only a few counts. CDR3: CASSREGARVNEQFF. The CDR3 bases are TGTGCCAGTAGTAGGGAGGGGGCAAGGGTGAATGAGCAGTTCTTC. The genes are TRBV19 and TRBJ2-1; either TRBD1 or TRBD2 may supply D (7 bases each). The germline gives CDR1 LNHDA, CDR2 SQIVND (reference sequence). Trimming cost V 4 bases and J 7 bases, with 17 bases left between them. This CDR3 comprises 15 residues.

This clonotype was observed many times. V gene TRBV6-1 combines with J gene TRBJ2-1; 7 nucleotides match TRBD2. V was clipped by 5 bases and J by 9 bases; unmatched bases: 10. CDR3 length: 14 residues. Germline assignment: CDR1 MNHNS and CDR2 SASEGT. The DNA for the CDR3 is TGTGCCAGCAGTCCGACGACTAGCTGGGGTGAGCAGTTCTTC. Protein: CASSPTTSWGEQFF.

This clonotype was observed a handful of times. The chain is built from TRBV6-5 and TRBJ2-7; D may be TRBD1 (6 bases). Trimming took 4 bases from V and 6 from J, leaving 16 bases between them. The length of the CDR3 is 14 residues. Germline-derived CDR1 and CDR2 are MNHEY and SVGAGI. The CDR3 sequence: CASSSGQRVSEQYF. In DNA form, the CDR3 reads TGTGCCAGCAGTTCCGGACAGAGGGTCAGCGAGCAGTACTTC.

The V and J genes are TRBV12-3 or TRBV12-4 and TRBJ1-2; 7 bases fit TRBD1. The V gene end was trimmed by 9 bases and the J gene end by 3 bases; junction bases not matched to a gene: 13. The CDR3 is 15 amino acids. The CDR3 loop reads CASKFTGANDYGYTF. Written as DNA, the CDR3 is TGTGCCAGTAAGTTTACAGGGGCGAACGACTATGGCTACACCTTC.

This chain links TRBV11-2 with TRBJ2-7; D perhaps matches TRBD1 (6 bases). Trimming shortened V by 8 bases and J by 2 bases, and 16 bases separated the two germline ends. Germline lookup yields CDR1 SGHAT and CDR2 FQNNGV. This CDR3 has 14 residues. CDR3 bases: TGTGCCAGCCGACACCGACAGGCCACCTACGAGCAGTACTTC. This sequence encodes CASRHRQATYEQYF.

The rearrangement uses TRBV28 and TRBJ2-3; D not certain. The CDR3 consists of 18 residues. V was clipped by 2 bases and J by 2 bases, with 20 bases between them. Germline V gene lookup returns CDR1 MDHEN and CDR2 SYDVKM. In DNA, the CDR3 is TGTGCCAGCAGTTTAGATTATTGGCGGAGACGGTCCACAGATACGCAGTATTTT. Translated, it gives CASSLDYWRRRSTDTQYF. Based on the CDR3 plus reference TRBV28 and TRBJ2-3, the full variable domain is DVKVTQSSRYLVKRTGEKVFLECVQDMDHENMFWYRQDPGLGLRLIYFSYDVKMKEKGDIPEGYSVSREKKERFSLILESASTNQTSMYLCASSLDYWRRRSTDTQYFGPGTRLTVL.